This T cell receptor beta chain was documented in a study of blood T cells in healthy people across ages. Findings and caveats of the study: Diversity estimates from one million T cells were considered underestimates.

Donation came from healthy Caucasian individuals in Russia who were aged 6 to 90. Each donor's blood draw was ten milliliters of peripheral blood. Next came a second PCR, run for about 7 to 12 cycles, which used a sample-barcoded 5' primer along with a J-beta primer mix. MiXCR, run by TCRdb on the 5' RACE reads, gives a single entry per CDR3 protein. This table holds about 540,000 distinct CDR3 sequences, 24% found once. Points on this clonotype: No antigen is known for it.

J was trimmed by 2 bases and V by 6 bases; bases with no gene match: 9. The CDR3 loop spans 16 amino acids. Per the germline V gene, CDR1 is MNHEY and CDR2 is SVGEGT. These data were likewise used in another study, on T cells of mothers and their children. That paper notes: Each child gave about 3 million TCR beta CDR3 reads (each mother, over 9.5 million).

This receptor was obtained from a boy under 18 in good health. The sequencing sample was made of blood. The J gene is TRBJ2-3, the V gene TRBV6-2 or TRBV6-3; 9 nucleotides match TRBD2. The CDR3 loop reads CASSLLAGGTTDTQYF. Here the CDR3 DNA reads TGTGCCAGCAGCCTCCTGGCGGGGGGGACCACAGATACGCAGTATTTT.